The 32 T cell receptor beta chains listed next were all sequenced from one sample in a study of blood T cell repertoires in COVID-19. Clones were read by immunoSEQ multiplex PCR, and TCRdb kept only the in-frame ones, dropping some. The table shows 490,000 or so clones, with approximately 86% occurring only once. The specimen was PBMCs or T cells enriched from blood (not recorded which). These receptors came from a woman aged 60-70 years who had recovered from COVID-19.

The rearrangement links TRBV19 to TRBJ2-7; TRBD1 might be the D (5 bases). The germline V gene encodes CDR1 LNHDA and CDR2 SQIVND (reference sequence). V was shortened by 3 bases and J by 5 bases, with 8 bases between the two germline ends. The CDR3 runs 12 residues. CDR3 DNA: TGTGCCAGTAGTATCAAAGGGGACGAGCAGTACTTC. Encoded protein: CASSIKGDEQYF.

The chain's CDR3 is CASSQASTGGANVLTF. The CDR3 DNA sequence: TGTGCCAGCAGCCAAGCTAGTACGGGTGGGGCCAACGTCCTGACTTTC. This chain uses TRBV4-2 with TRBJ2-6, with unresolved D. Germline V gene lookup returns CDR1 LGHNA and CDR2 YNFKEQ. Trimming removed 1 base from V and 3 bases from J, with 10 bases in between. The CDR3 contains 16 residues.

This sequence joins TRBV14 and TRBJ2-1, with 7 bases fitting TRBD2. Losses at the gene ends were 4 bases for V and 2 bases for J; bases not matched to a gene: 8. The germline V gene has CDR1 SGHDN and CDR2 FVKESK. The CDR3 runs to 16 residues. CDR3 sequence reads: CASSPRPGLPYNEQFF. The CDR3 region has the DNA TGTGCCAGCAGCCCCCGACCGGGACTACCCTACAATGAGCAGTTCTTC.

This clone was observed a single time. The chain uses TRBV10-3 and TRBJ2-1, with 7 bases matching TRBD1. J gave up 9 bases and V 1 base, and 6 bases lay outside the gene matches. The germline V gene encodes CDR1 ENHRY and CDR2 SYGVKD. This CDR3 region has 14 residues. The CDR3 DNA sequence: TGTGCCATCAGTGAGTTACAGGGGATAGGTGAGCAGTTCTTC. Its translation: CAISELQGIGEQFF.

V and J are TRBV7-8 and TRBJ2-5; the match to TRBD2 covers 7 bases. V shed 4 bases and J 0 bases; nucleotides not matched to a gene: 2. The germline gives CDR1 SGHVS, CDR2 FQNEAQ. CDR3 length equals 14 residues. CDR3 sequence: CASSSGTNQETQYF. The CDR3 DNA sequence: TGTGCCAGCAGCTCCGGGACTAACCAAGAGACCCAGTACTTC.

The genes are TRBV19 and TRBJ1-1; maybe TRBD1 (5 bases). The CDR3 runs to 14 residues. The germline V and J ends were trimmed by 5 bases and 2 bases, with 12 bases remaining between them. Germline V gene data show CDR1 as LNHDA and CDR2 as SQIVND (reference sequence). DNA for the CDR3: TGTGCCAGTAGTCCGCAGACAGTAAACACTGAAGCTTTCTTT. Protein: CASSPQTVNTEAFF.

CDR3 DNA: TGTGCCAGCAGTCCCCAGGACAGGGGGCACTATGGCTACACCTTC. This codes for CASSPQDRGHYGYTF. This chain joins TRBV27 and TRBJ1-2; 11 nucleotides line up with TRBD1. Germline V gene lookup returns CDR1 MNHEY and CDR2 SMNVEV (reference sequence). J lost 3 bases, V lost 5 bases, and 5 bases had no gene match. CDR3 length: 15 amino acids.

The rearrangement links TRBV3-1 (or the pseudogene TRBV3-2) to TRBJ1-6; D is ambiguous. CDR3 size: 17 residues. Germline V gene lookup returns CDR1 LGHDT and CDR2 YNNKEL (reference sequence). Between the trimmed V and J ends, which lost 0 bases and 9 bases, there was a span of 18 bases. The chain's CDR3 is CASSQERAWSAISPLHF. CDR3 in DNA: TGTGCCAGCAGCCAAGAGAGAGCGTGGTCGGCCATTTCACCCCTCCACTTT.

The chain joins TRBV5-1 to TRBJ1-1; 7 positions match TRBD1. The CDR3 runs to 13 residues. The V gene end was trimmed by 7 bases and the J gene end by 0 bases; junction bases not matched to a gene: 3. Germline V CDR1 and CDR2: SGHRS, YFSETQ. CDR3 nucleotides: TGCGCCAGCGGGGACAGCTTGAACACTGAAGCTTTCTTT. Encoded protein: CASGDSLNTEAFF.

The chain couples TRBV5-1 to TRBJ1-2, with TRBD1 matching over 8 bases. Germline V gene sequence: CDR1 SGHRS, CDR2 YFSETQ. This CDR3 has 13 amino acids. J gave up 7 bases and V 4 bases, and 6 bases lay outside the gene matches. The DNA of the CDR3 is TGCGCCAGCAGCCGGACAGGGATCGGTGGCTACACCTTC. Its protein product is CASSRTGIGGYTF.

This clone was seen more than once but under ten times. This chain links TRBV10-3 with TRBJ1-1, with 7 bases aligning to TRBD1. V dropped 6 bases and J dropped 2; count of bases not matched to a gene: 9. This CDR3 has 15 amino acids. The V gene's germline CDR1 is ENHRY and CDR2 SYGVKD. The CDR3 here is CAIRERDSPNTEAFF. The CDR3 DNA reads TGTGCCATCAGAGAACGGGACAGCCCCAACACTGAAGCTTTCTTT.

The chain joins TRBV6-5 to TRBJ2-1; 8 nucleotides line up with TRBD2. The CDR3 covers 15 residues. Germline CDR1 MNHEY, CDR2 SVGAGI. The junction had 10 bases not matched to a gene; V was cut back by 7 bases and J by 5 bases. The CDR3 nucleotides are TGTGCCAGCACCCATAGCGGGGTTGGTCACAATGAGCAGTTCTTC. Translated: CASTHSGVGHNEQFF.

V and J are TRBV7-2 and TRBJ2-2, with TRBD1 matching 9 bases. CDR3 size: 14 residues. Per the germline V gene, CDR1 is SGHTA and CDR2 is FQGNSA. The V segment lost 4 bases and the J segment 7 bases; nucleotides outside the gene matches: 4. In DNA, the CDR3 is TGTGCCAGCAGCTCCGGGACAGGGAACGGGGAGCTGTTTTTT. Translating gives CASSSGTGNGELFF. The full variable domain, in which reference TRBV7-2 and TRBJ2-2 provide the parts outside the CDR3, is GAGVSQSPSNKVTEKGKDVELRCDPISGHTALYWYRQSLGQGLEFLIYFQGNSAPDKSGLPSDRFSAERTGGSVSTLTIQRTQQEDSAVYLCASSSGTGNGELFFGEGSRLTVL.

The rearrangement links TRBV11-2 to TRBJ1-1; TRBD1 is a possible D gene (6 bases). V was trimmed by 4 bases and J by 1 base, leaving 13 bases between them. In germline, CDR1 is SGHAT, CDR2 FQNNGV. The CDR3 consists of 15 residues. The CDR3 is CASSSGGAGNTEAFF. CDR3 bases: TGTGCCAGCAGCTCGGGGGGCGCGGGGAACACTGAAGCTTTCTTT.

The chain joins TRBV6-4 to TRBJ1-2; 7 positions agree with TRBD1. This CDR3 is 14 amino acids long. Trimming removed 2 bases from V and 6 bases from J; junction bases left unmatched: 6. From germline, CDR1 is MRHNA and CDR2 SNTAGT. CDR3 sequence reads: CASSDTDRENGYTF. Here the CDR3 DNA reads TGTGCCAGCAGTGACACCGACAGGGAAAATGGCTACACCTTC.

The rearrangement links TRBV3-1 (or the pseudogene TRBV3-2) to TRBJ1-3; D remains ambiguous. This CDR3 comprises 14 residues. Germline V gene sequence: CDR1 LGHDT, CDR2 YNNKEL (reference sequence). V shed 1 base and J shed 6 bases, with 10 bases lying between them. The CDR3 region has the DNA TGTGCCAGCAGCCAAGCCGCGGGAACAAACACCATATATTTT. As protein: CASSQAAGTNTIYF.

The rearrangement links TRBV10-3 to TRBJ1-1; possible D gene TRBD1, 5 bases. The germline gives CDR1 ENHRY, CDR2 SYGVKD. Trimming shortened V by 8 bases and J by 5 bases, and 12 bases separated the two germline ends. This CDR3 is built from 12 residues. CDR3 DNA sequence: TGTGCCATCGGAGGAGGGGATACTGAAGCTTTCTTT. This translates into CAIGGGDTEAFF.

The chain has TRBV3-1 (or the pseudogene TRBV3-2) and TRBJ1-2; the D is unclear. Trimming left V 1 base short and J 7 bases short, with 13 bases between. The germline V gene encodes CDR1 LGHDT and CDR2 YNNKEL (reference sequence). CDR3 length: 14 amino acids. Here the CDR3 reads CASSQAGRESGYTF. The CDR3 nucleotides read TGTGCCAGCAGCCAAGCGGGAAGGGAGTCTGGCTACACCTTC.

The chain has TRBV19 and TRBJ2-3; TRBD2 matches 7 bases. Germline CDR1 is LNHDA and CDR2 is SQIVND (reference sequence). J was trimmed by 6 bases and V by 7 bases; bases with no gene match: 4. This CDR3 has 12 residues. The CDR3 DNA is TGTGCCAGTACGAGCGGGGAGGATACGCAGTATTTT. It encodes CASTSGEDTQYF. Combining the CDR3 with reference TRBV19 and TRBJ2-3 gives the whole variable domain DGGITQSPKYLFRKEGQNVTLSCEQNLNHDAMYWYRQDPGQGLRLIYYSQIVNDFQKGDIAEGYSVSREKKESFPLTVTSAQKNPTAFYLCASTSGEDTQYFGPGTRLTVL.

V and J are TRBV24-1 and TRBJ1-5; possible D gene TRBD1, 5 bases. V was shortened by 4 bases and J by 1 base, with 10 bases between the two germline ends. The CDR3 is 15 amino acids. Germline V gene lookup returns CDR1 KGHDR and CDR2 SFDVKD. In DNA form, the CDR3 reads TGTGCCACCAGTGACCCGGACAAGAGCAATCAGCCCCAGCATTTT. This translates into CATSDPDKSNQPQHF.

This chain links TRBV24-1 with TRBJ2-2, with D hard to call. The CDR3 consists of 15 residues. The germline V and J ends were trimmed by 0 bases and 0 bases, with 4 bases remaining between them. Per the germline V gene, CDR1 is KGHDR and CDR2 is SFDVKD. DNA for the CDR3: TGTGCCACCAGTGATTTGCCAGCGAACACCGGGGAGCTGTTTTTT. Translation gives CATSDLPANTGELFF.

A single count supports this clone. The chain has TRBV2 and TRBJ2-3, with D possibly matching TRBD2 (5 bases). The CDR3 runs to 15 residues. V was pared by 11 bases and J by 2 bases, with 20 bases between. The germline V gene has CDR1 SNHLY and CDR2 FYNNEI. This chain's CDR3 is CAGRGSLRHTDTQYF. In DNA, the CDR3 is TGTGCCGGGAGAGGCTCTTTACGGCACACAGATACGCAGTATTTT.

The J gene is TRBJ2-7, the V gene TRBV18, with TRBD1 matching 9 bases. After removal of 5 bases from V and 5 bases from J, the junction contained 4 bases not matched to a gene. Per the germline V gene, CDR1 is KGHSH and CDR2 is LQKENI. The CDR3 is 13 amino acids. The CDR3 here is CASSEGQGDEQYV. The CDR3 DNA follows: TGTGCCAGCTCAGAGGGACAGGGCGACGAGCAGTACGTC.

The chain has TRBV6-4 and TRBJ1-5; D is possibly TRBD1 (5 bases). Trimming cost V 2 bases and J 6 bases, with 8 bases left between them. CDR3 length: 13 residues. The germline V gene encodes CDR1 MRHNA and CDR2 SNTAGT. The CDR3 here is CASSDQGGQPQHF. Written as DNA, the CDR3 is TGTGCCAGCAGTGACCAGGGTGGTCAGCCCCAGCATTTT.

The chain links TRBV27 to TRBJ1-6, with D hard to call. The CDR3 is 17 amino acids. The V and J ends lost 3 bases and 1 base respectively, with 13 bases between them. Germline CDR1 and CDR2: MNHEY and SMNVEV (reference sequence). Here the CDR3 reads CASSLEGRWSYNSPLHF. As DNA, the CDR3 is TGTGCCAGCAGTTTGGAGGGAAGGTGGTCCTATAATTCACCCCTCCACTTT.

V and J are TRBV6-5 and TRBJ2-1, with 9 bases aligning to TRBD2. This CDR3 spans 14 amino acids. The germline V gene encodes CDR1 MNHEY and CDR2 SVGAGI. V lost 4 bases to trimming and J lost 6 bases; unmatched junction nucleotides: 4. Here the CDR3 DNA reads TGTGCCAGCAGTTTAGCGGGGGACCTCAATGAGCAGTTCTTC. It codes for CASSLAGDLNEQFF.

This sequence joins TRBV18 and TRBJ2-3, with 10 nucleotides matching TRBD2. The V and J ends lost 6 bases and 5 bases, in that order; junction bases with no gene match: 8. From germline, CDR1 is KGHSH and CDR2 LQKENI. The CDR3 covers 15 residues. The CDR3 region has the DNA TGTGCCAGCTCGCCCCGGGCTAGCGGGGGAGATACGCAGTATTTT. Residues: CASSPRASGGDTQYF.

CDR3 sequence (DNA): TGTGCCAGCAGCTCCCCCCGGGAGACCCAGTACTTC. As protein: CASSSPRETQYF. The J gene is TRBJ2-5, the V gene TRBV11-2; no clear D. Per the germline V gene, CDR1 is SGHAT and CDR2 is FQNNGV. This CDR3 has 12 residues. Trimming cost V 4 bases and J 5 bases, with 8 bases left between them.

The chain is built from TRBV19 and TRBJ1-5, with TRBD1 as a possible D gene (6 bases). This CDR3 region has 15 residues. Between the trimmed V and J ends, which lost 5 bases and 4 bases, there was a span of 15 bases. Germline CDR1 reads LNHDA; CDR2 reads SQIVND (reference sequence). CDR3 sequence reads: CASSPYLQGNQPQHF. The CDR3 DNA follows: TGTGCCAGTAGTCCCTATCTACAGGGTAATCAGCCCCAGCATTTT.

The rearrangement links TRBV21-1 to TRBJ2-7; TRBD2, as called in the table, went unchecked against the DNA. TRBV21-1 is described as a pseudogene. This CDR3 is built from 14 residues. The CDR3 loop is CANRSQGGSYEQYV. The DNA of the CDR3 is TGTGCCAACCGGTCTCAGGGAGGATCCTACGAGCAGTACGTC.

This chain joins TRBV19 and TRBJ2-3, with 8 bases identical to TRBD2. This CDR3 comprises 14 residues. Trimming cost V 6 bases and J 2 bases; bases outside gene matches: 4. The germline V gene encodes CDR1 LNHDA and CDR2 SQIVND (reference sequence). The CDR3 nucleotides are TGTGCCAGTAGGGTTAGCGGGGACACAGATACGCAGTATTTT. Its protein is CASRVSGDTDTQYF.

The CDR3 nucleotides read TGTGCCAGCAGCCGGACAGGGACTGAAGCTTTCTTT. This encodes CASSRTGTEAFF. The chain couples TRBV14 to TRBJ1-1; TRBD1 matches at 8 bases. V shed 4 bases, J shed 5 bases, and the junction held 0 bases outside the gene matches. Germline values: CDR1 SGHDN, CDR2 FVKESK. This CDR3 comprises 12 residues.